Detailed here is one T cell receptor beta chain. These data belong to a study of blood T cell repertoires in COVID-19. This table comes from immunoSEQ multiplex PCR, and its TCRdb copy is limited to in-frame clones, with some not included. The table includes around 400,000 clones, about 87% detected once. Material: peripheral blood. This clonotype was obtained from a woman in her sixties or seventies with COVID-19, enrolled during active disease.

The CDR3, as DNA: TGTGCCAGCAGCCCCAGCGGGGGGCGGTATGAAAAACTGTTTTTT. It translates to CASSPSGGRYEKLFF. This sequence joins TRBV2 and TRBJ1-4; D may be TRBD1 (6 bases). This CDR3 comprises 15 residues. Deletions cut 6 bases from V and 6 bases from J, with 17 bases between. Germline V gene lookup returns CDR1 SNHLY and CDR2 FYNNEI.